The 13 T cell receptor beta chains in this list originate from one sample, sequenced in a study of blood T cells in healthy people across ages. A sample-barcoded 5' primer and a J-beta primer mix were used in a second PCR of roughly 7 to 11 cycles. TCRdb analysed the 5' RACE reads with MiXCR anew, one entry per CDR3 protein. This sample has around 520,000 distinct CDR3 sequences; about a quarter occur once, and the top ten carry about 3.9%. The data were also submitted as part of a second study, on T cells of mothers and their children.

Sequencing was performed on blood. These receptors originate from a boy aged 2 to 9 in good health.

This clonotype has just a few counts. The V and J genes are TRBV6-5 and TRBJ2-5, with D unresolved. The end of the DNA is better explained by TRBJ2-7, so the J call may be wrong. The CDR3 has 18 amino acids. Germline V gives CDR1 MNHEY, CDR2 SVGAGI. This chain's CDR3 is CASSYRRRRSSPNYEQYF. The CDR3, as DNA: TGTGCCAGCAGTTACAGGCGTCGTAGGAGTTCCCCCAACTACGAGCAGTACTTC.

In this sample, this clonotype turned up a few times. V is TRBV15 and J is TRBJ2-7, with TRBD2 as a possible D gene (6 bases). The CDR3 consists of 15 residues. Trimming took 2 bases from V and 6 from J, leaving 17 bases between them. Germline values: CDR1 LNHNV, CDR2 YYDKDF (reference sequence). CDR3 coding DNA: TGTGCCACCAGCAGATCTAGCGAGAGGAGTTTCGAGCAGTACTTC. Translating it yields CATSRSSERSFEQYF.

The table lists this clonotype with a few counts. This chain connects TRBV7-9 to TRBJ2-5; 8 bases fit TRBD2. TRBJ2-7 explains the end of the DNA better; the J call may be wrong. Germline CDR1 SEHNR, CDR2 FQNEAQ (reference sequence). The CDR3 length is 14 residues. CDR3 residues: CASSSGADSYEQYF. For the CDR3, the DNA is TGTGCCAGCAGTAGCGGGGCCGATTCCTACGAGCAGTACTTC.

The rearrangement uses TRBV6-1 and TRBJ2-7; TRBD2 aligns across 7 bases. Germline CDR1 and CDR2: MNHNS and SASEGT. The CDR3 runs 13 residues. V dropped 7 bases and J dropped 8; count of bases not matched to a gene: 11. The CDR3 region is CASMRLALRQQYF. The CDR3 coding sequence is TGTGCCAGCATGCGACTAGCCCTCCGACAGCAGTACTTC.

This clonotype was found a few times. The J gene is TRBJ1-2, the V gene TRBV5-1; unclear D gene. The V gene's germline CDR1 is SGHRS and CDR2 YFSETQ. V gave up 0 bases and J gave up 4 bases, with 13 bases separating them. The CDR3 runs 15 residues. CDR3 protein: CASSLASGRSYGYTF. The CDR3 coding sequence is TGCGCCAGCAGCTTGGCCTCGGGAAGGAGCTATGGCTACACCTTC.

The rearrangement links TRBV20-1 to TRBJ1-1; D gene ambiguous. Trimming stripped 1 base from V and 1 base from J, with 4 bases between. Germline V gene lookup returns CDR1 DFQATT and CDR2 SNEGSKA (reference sequence). This CDR3 contains 12 residues. The CDR3 spells CSARGANTEAFF. The DNA of the CDR3 is TGCAGTGCTAGAGGGGCGAACACTGAAGCTTTCTTT.

This clonotype was seen a few times. The chain couples TRBV29-1 to TRBJ1-2; D remains ambiguous. Per the germline V gene, CDR1 is SQVTM and CDR2 is ANQGSEA. The CDR3 runs to 14 residues. Trimming shortened V by 6 bases and J by 0 bases, and 14 bases separated the two germline ends. The CDR3 here is CSVTGILTNYGYTF. CDR3 sequence (DNA): TGCAGCGTCACGGGAATATTAACTAACTATGGCTACACCTTC.

This clonotype was seen a single time. The rearrangement links TRBV6-1 to TRBJ1-5, with 9 bases aligning to TRBD1. The CDR3 is made up of 14 amino acids. V dropped 6 bases and J dropped 6; count of bases not matched to a gene: 6. In germline, CDR1 is MNHNS, CDR2 SASEGT. As DNA, the CDR3 is TGTGCCAGCAGCCGAACAGGGGGCGGTCAGCCCCAGCATTTT. It specifies CASSRTGGGQPQHF.

The chain has TRBV7-8 and TRBJ1-1; D uncertain. Germline V lookup: CDR1 SGHVS, CDR2 FQNEAQ. The CDR3 sequence is 12 residues long. V was clipped by 1 base and J by 8 bases, with 8 bases between them. The CDR3 sequence: CASSLDKGEAFF. CDR3 sequence (DNA): TGTGCCAGCAGCTTAGACAAAGGAGAAGCTTTCTTT.

This clonotype showed up just a few times. V usage is TRBV10-3 and J usage is TRBJ2-5, with D tentatively TRBD1 (6 bases). The V end was cut by 8 bases, the J end by 2 bases, with 9 bases between. CDR1 is ENHRY, CDR2 SYGVKD, per germline. This CDR3 has 12 amino acids. CDR3 amino acids: CAIGQRQETQYF. The CDR3, as DNA: TGTGCCATCGGACAGAGACAAGAGACCCAGTACTTC.

J is TRBJ2-4 and V is TRBV2; tentative D call: TRBD2 (6 bases). The CDR3 has 15 residues. V dropped 6 bases and J dropped 8 bases, with 20 bases sitting between them. The V gene's germline CDR1 is SNHLY and CDR2 FYNNEI. CDR3 bases: TGTGCCAGCAGAGAGGGACTTCGGAAAAAAGACATTCAGTACTTC. Encoded protein: CASREGLRKKDIQYF.

V usage is TRBV10-3 and J usage is TRBJ2-5; TRBD1 is a possible D gene (5 bases). With the DNA end fitting TRBJ2-1 better, the J assignment may be wrong. The germline V gene encodes CDR1 ENHRY and CDR2 SYGVKD. The CDR3 runs 12 residues. The CDR3 coding sequence is TGTGCCATCAGCTCCAGGGTGCCTGAGCAGTTCTTC. Protein product: CAISSRVPEQFF.

The chain recombines TRBV4-2 with TRBJ1-2, with 10 bases lining up with TRBD1. Germline trimming cut 0 bases from V and 4 bases from J; bases unmatched to any gene: 8. CDR3 size: 17 residues. CDR1 LGHNA and CDR2 YNFKEQ come from the germline V gene. The CDR3 is CASSQDPGQGLGYGYTF. The CDR3 nucleotides read TGTGCCAGCAGCCAAGATCCGGGACAGGGGTTGGGCTATGGCTACACCTTC.